Listed below are T cell receptor beta chains from one sample, sequenced in a study of blood T cell repertoires in COVID-19. Sequencing used immunoSEQ multiplex PCR; TCRdb keeps in-frame clones, though not all of them. The sample contains approximately 150,000 clones, about four fifths of which appear only once. Sequenced input: peripheral blood. The receptors shown here come from an elderly woman with acute or convalescent COVID-19. Both conserved end residues are part of each CDR3. The D gene is left open where the match is weak. Clone size is shown for a subset of rows, as once, few, many or a class of expanded clone.

clone_size: .; j_call: TRBJ1-4; d_call: .; v_call: TRBV11-2; cdr3_nt: TGTGCCAGCAGCTTAGATGCGCAGGGTGGAACTAATGAAAAACTGTTTTTT; cdr3_aa: CASSLDAQGGTNEKLFF
clone_size: .; j_call: TRBJ2-2; d_call: TRBD2; v_call: TRBV3-1/TRBV3-2; cdr3_nt: TGTGCCAGCAGCCAAGTACCCCAGACTAGCGGGGGTTACCTCACCGGGGAGCTGTTTTTT; cdr3_aa: CASSQVPQTSGGYLTGELFF
clone_size: .; j_call: TRBJ1-5; d_call: .; v_call: TRBV7-9; cdr3_nt: TGTGCCAGCAGCTTGACAGGATCCAATCAGCCCCAGCATTTT; cdr3_aa: CASSLTGSNQPQHF
clone_size: .; j_call: TRBJ2-2; d_call: TRBD2; v_call: TRBV9; cdr3_nt: TGTGCCAGCAGCGTAGTGACTAGCGGCGGGGAGCTGTTTTTT; cdr3_aa: CASSVVTSGGELFF
clone_size: .; j_call: TRBJ2-1; d_call: TRBD2; v_call: TRBV6-2/TRBV6-3; cdr3_nt: TGTGCCAGCAGTTGGACCGGGACTAGCTACAATGAGCAGTTCTTC; cdr3_aa: CASSWTGTSYNEQFF
clone_size: .; j_call: TRBJ2-2; d_call: .; v_call: TRBV18; cdr3_nt: TGTGCCAGCTCACCACAACGGGGTTACTCCACCGGGGAGCTGTTTTTT; cdr3_aa: CASSPQRGYSTGELFF
clone_size: .; j_call: TRBJ1-6; d_call: TRBD1; v_call: TRBV5-4; cdr3_nt: TGTGCCAGCAGCTTGAACAGGGGACGGAATTCACCCCTCCACTTT; cdr3_aa: CASSLNRGRNSPLHF
clone_size: .; j_call: TRBJ1-2; d_call: TRBD1; v_call: TRBV4-3; cdr3_nt: TGCGCCAGCAGCCACGTGGTAGCAGGGGGTAACTATGGCTACACCTTC; cdr3_aa: CASSHVVAGGNYGYTF
clone_size: few; j_call: TRBJ1-2; d_call: TRBD1; v_call: TRBV3-1/TRBV3-2; cdr3_nt: TGTGCCAGCTACCGACAGGGCGGCTACACCTTC; cdr3_aa: CASYRQGGYTF
clone_size: .; j_call: TRBJ2-7; d_call: .; v_call: TRBV4-2; cdr3_nt: TGTGCCAGCAGCCAAGAGGGGCAGAAGGATAACTACGAGCAGTACTTC; cdr3_aa: CASSQEGQKDNYEQYF
clone_size: .; j_call: TRBJ1-2; d_call: TRBD1; v_call: TRBV3-1/TRBV3-2; cdr3_nt: TGTGCCAGCAGCCAAGAACCTGACAGGGATGGCTACACCTTC; cdr3_aa: CASSQEPDRDGYTF
clone_size: .; j_call: TRBJ2-5; d_call: .; v_call: TRBV18; cdr3_nt: TGTGCCAGCTCACCGTCCGGGCGGGGGCCGAGAGAGACCCAGTACTTC; cdr3_aa: CASSPSGRGPRETQYF
clone_size: .; j_call: TRBJ2-5; d_call: TRBD2; v_call: TRBV30; cdr3_nt: TGTGCCTGGAGCTCTCCAGGACTAGCGGGGGGACGGCCGCCAGAGACCCAGTACTTC; cdr3_aa: CAWSSPGLAGGRPPETQYF
clone_size: .; j_call: TRBJ2-7; d_call: TRBD2; v_call: TRBV5-1; cdr3_nt: TGCGCCAGCTCCCCGGGCCCGGGACTAGCAGGGATCTCCTACGAGCAGTACTTC; cdr3_aa: CASSPGPGLAGISYEQYF
clone_size: .; j_call: TRBJ1-2; d_call: .; v_call: TRBV6-5; cdr3_nt: TGTGCCAGCAGGTTACTGGGGGCAGGCTATGGCTACACCTTC; cdr3_aa: CASRLLGAGYGYTF
clone_size: .; j_call: TRBJ2-1; d_call: .; v_call: TRBV12-5; cdr3_nt: TGTGCTAGCCGAAACCCTAGGGGCTATGAGCAGTTCTTC; cdr3_aa: CASRNPRGYEQFF
clone_size: .; j_call: TRBJ2-2; d_call: TRBD1; v_call: TRBV6-6; cdr3_nt: TGTGCCAGCAGTCCACAGGGGATCACCGGGGAGCTGTTTTTT; cdr3_aa: CASSPQGITGELFF
clone_size: .; j_call: TRBJ2-7; d_call: TRBD2; v_call: TRBV7-8; cdr3_nt: TGTGCCAGCAGCTTAGCCGGGACTAGCGGGAGAACCTACGAGCAGTACTTC; cdr3_aa: CASSLAGTSGRTYEQYF
clone_size: .; j_call: TRBJ1-5; d_call: TRBD1; v_call: TRBV4-2; cdr3_nt: TGTGCCAGCAGCAATCTCTTCGGACAGGGAGGAAATCAGCCCCAGCATTTT; cdr3_aa: CASSNLFGQGGNQPQHF
clone_size: .; j_call: TRBJ2-1; d_call: TRBD2; v_call: TRBV7-9; cdr3_nt: TGTTCCAGCGAGAAGGGACTAGTTCCCTACAATGAGCAGTTCTTC; cdr3_aa: CSSEKGLVPYNEQFF
clone_size: .; j_call: TRBJ1-5; d_call: TRBD1; v_call: TRBV27; cdr3_nt: TGTGCCAGCAGTTTATTAGGAACAGGGGGCAATCAGCCCCAGCATTTT; cdr3_aa: CASSLLGTGGNQPQHF
clone_size: .; j_call: TRBJ2-3; d_call: TRBD2; v_call: TRBV7-2; cdr3_nt: TGTGCCAGCAGCCCTCCGGGGGGGCTAGCGGGGCAGACGCAGTATTTT; cdr3_aa: CASSPPGGLAGQTQYF
clone_size: .; j_call: TRBJ2-3; d_call: .; v_call: TRBV7-6; cdr3_nt: TGTGCCAGCAGCTTGAACTATCCAGATACGCAGTATTTT; cdr3_aa: CASSLNYPDTQYF
clone_size: .; j_call: TRBJ2-5; d_call: TRBD2; v_call: TRBV7-2; cdr3_nt: TGTGCCAGCAGCTTAGCGCATTTACGACTAGCGGGGGCCCGCGGGGAGACCCAGTACTTC; cdr3_aa: CASSLAHLRLAGARGETQYF
clone_size: .; j_call: TRBJ2-1; d_call: TRBD2; v_call: TRBV12-3/TRBV12-4; cdr3_nt: TGTGCCACCGGACTAGCGGGCGACAATGAGCAGTTCTTC; cdr3_aa: CATGLAGDNEQFF
clone_size: .; j_call: TRBJ1-2; d_call: .; v_call: TRBV20-1; cdr3_nt: TGCAGTGCCTCTACGGACAGTGGCTACACCTTC; cdr3_aa: CSASTDSGYTF
clone_size: .; j_call: TRBJ2-6; d_call: .; v_call: TRBV7-2; cdr3_nt: TGTGCCAGCAGCTTAGGGGCACCCAGCTCTGGGGCCAACGTCCTGACTTTC; cdr3_aa: CASSLGAPSSGANVLTF